Following are 30 T cell receptor beta chains from one sample sequenced in a study of radiation and T cells in renal cell carcinoma. The time point was: blood 2 weeks post-SBRT. Documented treatment: 15 Gy SBRT to primary tumor, nephrectomy 4 weeks later. Produced via immunoSEQ multiplex PCR; TCRdb's table is partial and in-frame only. This table holds 160,000 or so clones, about 87% found once. The sequencing here drew on blood, taken from a patient whose treatment included radiotherapy and nephrectomy. These receptors were collected from a woman aged 50 to 60 with renal cell carcinoma.

CDR3 loop: CASSLTGQASGNTIYF. CDR3 nucleotides: TGTGCCAGCAGCTTAACGGGACAGGCCTCTGGAAACACCATATATTTT. The V gene is TRBV7-9, the J gene TRBJ1-3, with 8 bases matching TRBD1. Germline V gives CDR1 SEHNR, CDR2 FQNEAQ (reference sequence). The V and J ends lost 2 bases and 0 bases, in that order; junction bases with no gene match: 3. The CDR3 is 16 residues long.

CDR3 residues: CASRVGDSFNQPQHF. The CDR3, as DNA: TGTGCCAGCAGAGTGGGCGACAGTTTTAATCAGCCCCAGCATTTT. The rearrangement joins TRBV6-6 to TRBJ1-5, with a possible D match to TRBD1 (5 bases). Trimming left V 6 bases short and J 4 bases short, with 16 bases between. This CDR3 is built from 15 residues. Germline V CDR1 and CDR2: MNHNY, SVGAGI (reference sequence).

The chain has TRBV19 and TRBJ1-5; tentative D call: TRBD1 (5 bases). Trimming stripped 5 bases from V and 0 bases from J, with 14 bases between. CDR1 LNHDA and CDR2 SQIVND come from the germline V gene (reference sequence). The CDR3 runs 16 residues. The CDR3 nucleotides are TGTGCCAGTAGTTTAAACCAGGGATCTAGCAATCAGCCCCAGCATTTT. It codes for CASSLNQGSSNQPQHF.

The J gene is TRBJ1-4, the V gene TRBV9, with D maybe TRBD1 (6 bases). The CDR3 is made up of 14 amino acids. The V end lost 1 base, the J end lost 8 bases, and 12 bases lay between the germline ends. CDR1 and CDR2 from the germline V gene are SGDLS and YYNGEE. The CDR3 DNA is TGTGCCAGCAGCGTATCAGGGGTAGAGGAAAAACTGTTTTTT. Translating gives CASSVSGVEEKLFF.

The rearrangement joins TRBV18 to TRBJ2-7; 11 nucleotides align to TRBD2. CDR1 is KGHSH, CDR2 LQKENI, per germline. CDR3 length: 14 amino acids. Trimming at V came to 5 bases and at J to 4 bases, leaving 4 bases not matched to a gene. CDR3 nucleotides: TGTGCCAGCTCAAAGACTAGCGGGGAGTACGAGCAGTACTTC. It codes for CASSKTSGEYEQYF. Complete variable domain (other parts from reference TRBV18 and TRBJ2-7): NAGVMQNPRHLVRRRGQEARLRCSPMKGHSHVYWYRQLPEEGLKFMVYLQKENIIDESGMPKERFSAEFPKEGPSILRIQQVVRGDSAAYFCASSKTSGEYEQYFGPGTRLTVT.

This clone has just one count. The V gene is TRBV11-1, the J gene TRBJ2-1, with D possibly TRBD1 on 5 matching bases. This CDR3 comprises 13 residues. Germline V gives CDR1 SGHAT, CDR2 FQDESV (reference sequence). Trimming pared 6 bases from V and 6 bases from J, leaving 12 bases between. The CDR3, as DNA: TGTGCCAGCAGGTCCGGACAAACCAATGAGCAGTTCTTC. Translating gives CASRSGQTNEQFF.

The chain has TRBV15 and TRBJ2-5; tentatively, D is TRBD1 (5 bases). Germline CDR1 and CDR2: LNHNV and YYDKDF (reference sequence). This CDR3 has 12 residues. Trimming left V 5 bases short and J 7 bases short, with 11 bases between. This CDR3 reads CATSAITGTQYF. In DNA, the CDR3 is TGTGCCACCAGCGCAATAACAGGGACCCAGTACTTC.

A word on this clone: Other DNA sequences of this sample code for an identical CDR3. The chain combines TRBV5-1 with TRBJ2-3, with TRBD2 matching 12 bases. This CDR3 contains 15 residues. Germline trimming cut 3 bases from V and 2 bases from J; bases unmatched to any gene: 1. CDR1 is SGHRS and CDR2 is YFSETQ in the germline V gene. CDR3 in amino acids: CASSSSGGATDTQYF. CDR3 DNA: TGCGCCAGCAGCTCTAGCGGGGGGGCCACAGATACGCAGTATTTT.

The gene calls are TRBV13 and TRBJ2-1; D gene ambiguous. Trimming removed 0 bases at V and 12 bases at J, with 9 bases between. The CDR3 covers 12 residues. Germline assignment: CDR1 PRHDT and CDR2 FYEKMQ (reference sequence). The CDR3 DNA is TGTGCCAGCAGCTTAGGGATAGGACGGCAGTTCTTC. Residues: CASSLGIGRQFF.

The V gene is TRBV5-4, the J gene TRBJ2-2; D is perhaps TRBD1 (6 bases). The CDR3 has 14 amino acids. V was pared by 4 bases and J by 6 bases, with 13 bases between. Germline V gives CDR1 SGHNT, CDR2 YYREEE (reference sequence). The CDR3 coding sequence is TGTGCCAGCAGCCCAGGTCAGGGGCCCGGGGAGCTGTTTTTT. Its protein is CASSPGQGPGELFF.

This chain links TRBV5-1 with TRBJ2-3, with TRBD2 matching over 13 bases. Germline V gives CDR1 SGHRS, CDR2 YFSETQ. The CDR3 is 17 residues long. Trimming cost V 4 bases and J 4 bases; bases outside gene matches: 9. DNA for the CDR3: TGCGCCAGCAGCCTGCGCGGACTAGCGGGGGCTCCAGATACGCAGTATTTT. Translation: CASSLRGLAGAPDTQYF.

The rearrangement uses TRBV6-5 and TRBJ1-2; no clear D gene. Trimming shortened V by 8 bases and J by 10 bases, and 14 bases separated the two germline ends. There are 11 residues in the CDR3. Germline CDR1 reads MNHEY; CDR2 reads SVGAGI. The CDR3 region is CASYKTPTYTF. The CDR3 nucleotides read TGTGCCAGCTATAAAACCCCAACCTACACCTTC.

The J gene is TRBJ1-3, the V gene TRBV5-6; maybe TRBD1 (6 bases). Germline CDR1 is SGHDT and CDR2 is YYEEEE. Trimming removed 4 bases from V and 4 bases from J, with 18 bases in between. The CDR3 spans 16 residues. The CDR3 region has the DNA TGTGCCAGCAGCCGGGGGAGGGGGATTGAAGGAAACACCATATATTTT. It specifies CASSRGRGIEGNTIYF.

This rearrangement joins TRBV19 to TRBJ2-5, with TRBD2 identical over 10 bases. The CDR3 consists of 13 residues. Trimming took 10 bases from V and 4 from J; bases not matched to a gene: 6. The germline V gene encodes CDR1 LNHDA and CDR2 SQIVND (reference sequence). The DNA of the CDR3 is TGTGCCACCTCGGGACTAGCGTTAGAGACCCAGTACTTC. The encoded protein is CATSGLALETQYF.

The chain recombines TRBV7-6 with TRBJ2-5; D remains unclear. The CDR3 consists of 12 residues. Germline CDR1 SGHVS, CDR2 FNYEAQ. Deletions cut 4 bases from V and 5 bases from J, with 8 bases between. The DNA of the CDR3 is TGTGCCAGCAGCTCTACTTCGGAGACCCAGTACTTC. It codes for CASSSTSETQYF.

This chain uses TRBV2 with TRBJ2-5; 10 bases match TRBD2. The CDR3 is 21 residues long. With V trimmed by 6 bases and J by 0 bases, 22 bases remained unmatched. The germline CDR1 and CDR2 sequences are SNHLY and FYNNEI. The CDR3 DNA follows: TGTGCCAGCAGCCCCGGGACAGAGAGCGGGGGGGGACCCACGTACCAAGAGACCCAGTACTTC. This codes for CASSPGTESGGGPTYQETQYF.

This chain uses TRBV5-1 with TRBJ2-7; 7 bases agree with TRBD2. Germline V gene sequence: CDR1 SGHRS, CDR2 YFSETQ. J was trimmed by 0 bases and V by 0 bases; bases with no gene match: 6. This CDR3 comprises 16 residues. In nucleotides, the CDR3 is TGCGCCAGCAGCTTGGAAGCGGGGCGGAACTCCTACGAGCAGTACTTC. Translated, it gives CASSLEAGRNSYEQYF.

The chain employs TRBV5-8 and TRBJ1-5, with unresolved D. The ends were cut back, 1 base at V and 2 bases at J, with 7 bases in the middle. The germline CDR1 and CDR2 sequences are SGHTS and YDEGEE. CDR3 length: 14 amino acids. CDR3 DNA sequence: TGTGCCAGCAGCTTGCTCCAGGGCAATCAGCCCCAGCATTTT. Protein sequence: CASSLLQGNQPQHF.

J is TRBJ2-2 and V is TRBV7-2, with TRBD1 matching 12 bases. The CDR3 has 14 residues. V lost 6 bases, J lost 6 bases, and 2 bases stayed unmatched. Germline values: CDR1 SGHTA, CDR2 FQGNSA. Here the CDR3 DNA reads TGTGCCAGCAGGGGGACAGGGGGCGCCGGGGAGCTGTTTTTT. Protein product: CASRGTGGAGELFF.

The CDR3 bases are TGTGCCAGCAGCCAAGTGAATCTGGGGGGCACTGAAGCTTTCTTT. Translated: CASSQVNLGGTEAFF. The V call is TRBV14, the J call TRBJ1-1, with a possible D match to TRBD1 (5 bases). This CDR3 region has 15 residues. The V and J ends lost 1 base and 4 bases respectively, with 13 bases between them. Germline assignment: CDR1 SGHDN and CDR2 FVKESK.

The chain uses TRBV9 and TRBJ2-2, with D possibly matching TRBD1 (6 bases). CDR3 length: 14 amino acids. V lost 0 bases and J lost 9, with 12 bases in between. Looked up from germline, CDR1 is SGDLS and CDR2 is YYNGEE. The CDR3 is CASSVGQDSRELFF. CDR3 DNA: TGTGCCAGCAGCGTAGGACAGGACAGCCGGGAGCTGTTTTTT.

The chain links TRBV10-3 to TRBJ1-2, with a tentative D call TRBD1 (5 bases). Germline V gene lookup returns CDR1 ENHRY and CDR2 SYGVKD. The ends were cut back, 10 bases at V and 2 bases at J, with 17 bases in the middle. The CDR3 runs 14 residues. CDR3 bases: TGTGCCACCCGATCGGATGGGGGAAACTATGGCTACACCTTC. Amino acid sequence: CATRSDGGNYGYTF.

V gene TRBV6-6 combines with J gene TRBJ2-5; D unresolved. The CDR3 length is 13 residues. Germline V gives CDR1 MNHNY, CDR2 SVGAGI (reference sequence). V dropped 2 bases and J dropped 2 bases, with 6 bases sitting between them. The CDR3 loop reads CASSYGQQETQYF. The CDR3 DNA reads TGTGCCAGCAGTTACGGGCAGCAAGAGACCCAGTACTTC.

The rearrangement links TRBV27 to TRBJ2-1, with D possibly TRBD2 on 5 matching bases. This CDR3 comprises 17 residues. Trimming removed 2 bases at V and 6 bases at J, with 20 bases between. Germline loops: CDR1 MNHEY, CDR2 SMNVEV (reference sequence). CDR3 sequence reads: CASSLRALGNEGNEQFF. CDR3 coding DNA: TGTGCCAGCAGTTTACGGGCCCTCGGCAACGAGGGCAATGAGCAGTTCTTC.

V is TRBV7-2 and J is TRBJ2-7; no reliable D call. CDR3 length equals 12 residues. V dropped 3 bases and J dropped 0 bases, with 3 bases sitting between them. CDR1 SGHTA and CDR2 FQGNSA come from the germline V gene. CDR3 region: CASSFSSYEQYF. DNA for the CDR3: TGTGCCAGCAGCTTTAGCTCCTACGAGCAGTACTTC.

The V call is TRBV7-3, the J call TRBJ2-7, with TRBD2 matching 7 bases. V lost 5 bases, J lost 4 bases, and 5 bases stayed unmatched. CDR3 size: 13 residues. Germline V gives CDR1 SGHTA, CDR2 FQGTGA. The CDR3 DNA is TGTGCCAGCAGCCCTCAAGCGGGGTACGAGCAGTACTTC. The encoded protein is CASSPQAGYEQYF.

This clone came up a few times. This chain joins TRBV19 and TRBJ1-1; possibly TRBD1 for D (6 bases). Trimming removed 7 bases at V and 4 bases at J, with 16 bases between. This CDR3 is 14 amino acids long. CDR1 is LNHDA, CDR2 SQIVND, per germline (reference sequence). The CDR3 DNA reads as TGTGCCAGTACCACAGGGACTCATTTCACTGAAGCTTTCTTT. It yields the protein CASTTGTHFTEAFF.

V gene TRBV9 combines with J gene TRBJ1-2; no firm D call. The CDR3 length is 14 residues. Trimming took off 4 bases at V and 8 bases at J, with 18 bases between the two ends. Germline V CDR1 and CDR2: SGDLS, YYNGEE. DNA of the CDR3: TGTGCCAGCAGCCCAGGACTCCGGGGAGGAGGCTACACCTTC. This sequence encodes CASSPGLRGGGYTF.

This chain links TRBV7-2 with TRBJ2-6; 11 bases agree with TRBD1. Germline-derived CDR1 and CDR2 are SGHTA and FQGNSA. The ends lost 8 bases at V and 1 base at J; junction bases unmatched: 7. The CDR3 contains 17 residues. The CDR3 region is CASRRTGGGSGANVLTF. The CDR3 DNA reads TGTGCCAGCCGGAGGACAGGGGGCGGGTCTGGGGCCAACGTCCTGACTTTC. The full variable domain, completed using reference TRBV7-2 and TRBJ2-6, is GAGVSQSPSNKVTEKGKDVELRCDPISGHTALYWYRQSLGQGLEFLIYFQGNSAPDKSGLPSDRFSAERTGGSVSTLTIQRTQQEDSAVYLCASRRTGGGSGANVLTFGAGSRLTVL.

V gene TRBV15 combines with J gene TRBJ1-4; D is unclear. Deletions cut 1 base from V and 7 bases from J, with 10 bases between. Germline CDR1 is LNHNV and CDR2 is YYDKDF (reference sequence). The CDR3 sequence is 14 residues long. The CDR3 DNA follows: TGTGCCACCAGCAGAGCGGGTGAAGGTGAAAAACTGTTTTTT. This translates into CATSRAGEGEKLFF.